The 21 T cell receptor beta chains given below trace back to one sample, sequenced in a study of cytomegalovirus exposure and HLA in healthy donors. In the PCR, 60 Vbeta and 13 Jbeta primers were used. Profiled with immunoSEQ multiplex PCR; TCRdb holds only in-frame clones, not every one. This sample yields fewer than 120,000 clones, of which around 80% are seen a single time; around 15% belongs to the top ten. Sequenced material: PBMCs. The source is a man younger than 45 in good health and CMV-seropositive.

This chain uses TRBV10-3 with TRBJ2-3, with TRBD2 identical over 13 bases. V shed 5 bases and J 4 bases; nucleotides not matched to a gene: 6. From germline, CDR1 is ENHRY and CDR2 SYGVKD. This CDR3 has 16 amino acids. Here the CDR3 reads CAISLPTSGGSDTQYF. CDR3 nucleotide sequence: TGTGCCATCAGTTTACCGACTAGCGGGGGGTCAGATACGCAGTATTTT.

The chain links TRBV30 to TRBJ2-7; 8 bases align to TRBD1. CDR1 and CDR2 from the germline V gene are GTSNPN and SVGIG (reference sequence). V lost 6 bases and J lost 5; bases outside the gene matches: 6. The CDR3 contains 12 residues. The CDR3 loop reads CACGRGLDEQYF. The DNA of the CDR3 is TGTGCCTGTGGCAGGGGGCTGGACGAGCAGTACTTC.

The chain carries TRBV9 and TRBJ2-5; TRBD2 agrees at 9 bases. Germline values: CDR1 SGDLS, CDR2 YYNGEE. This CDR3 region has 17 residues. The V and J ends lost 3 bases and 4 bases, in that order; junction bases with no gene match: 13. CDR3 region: CASSAQSGGGAGETQYF. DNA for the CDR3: TGTGCCAGCAGCGCCCAGTCGGGCGGGGGGGCTGGAGAGACCCAGTACTTC.

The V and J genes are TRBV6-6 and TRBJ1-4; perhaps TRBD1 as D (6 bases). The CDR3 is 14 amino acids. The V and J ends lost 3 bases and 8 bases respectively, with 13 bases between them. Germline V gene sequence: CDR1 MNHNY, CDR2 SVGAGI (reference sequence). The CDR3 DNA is TGTGCCAGCAGTTATCGCACCGGGACAGAAAAACTGTTTTTT. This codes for CASSYRTGTEKLFF.

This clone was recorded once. The DNA for the CDR3 is TGTGCCAGCAGCTTAGGCGTGGGACTAGCGTCAGGGGAGCTGTTTTTT. The encoded protein is CASSLGVGLASGELFF. V and J are TRBV7-9 and TRBJ2-2; 10 bases are a match to TRBD2. CDR3 length: 16 amino acids. The germline V gene encodes CDR1 SEHNR and CDR2 FQNEAQ (reference sequence). Losses at the gene ends were 1 base for V and 8 bases for J; bases not matched to a gene: 7.

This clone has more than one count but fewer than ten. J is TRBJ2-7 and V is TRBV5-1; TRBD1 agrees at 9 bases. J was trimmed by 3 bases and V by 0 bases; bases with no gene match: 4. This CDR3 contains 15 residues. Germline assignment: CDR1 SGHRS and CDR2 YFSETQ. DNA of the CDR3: TGCGCCAGCAGCTTGGCCGGGACAGGGAACTACGAGCAGTACTTC. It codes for CASSLAGTGNYEQYF.

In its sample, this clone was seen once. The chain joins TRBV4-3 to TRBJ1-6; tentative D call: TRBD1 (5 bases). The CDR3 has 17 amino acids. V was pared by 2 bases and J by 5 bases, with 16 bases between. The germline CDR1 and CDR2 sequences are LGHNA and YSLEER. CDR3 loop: CASSQFSQGWDNSPLHF. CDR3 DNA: TGCGCCAGCAGCCAATTCTCCCAGGGATGGGATAATTCACCCCTCCACTTT.

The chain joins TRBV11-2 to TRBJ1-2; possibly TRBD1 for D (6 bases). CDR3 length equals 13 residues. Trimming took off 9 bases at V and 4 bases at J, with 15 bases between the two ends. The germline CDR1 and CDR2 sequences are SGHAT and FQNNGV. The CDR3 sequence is CASSGGAGYGYTF. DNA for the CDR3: TGTGCCAGTAGTGGGGGGGCCGGCTATGGCTACACCTTC.

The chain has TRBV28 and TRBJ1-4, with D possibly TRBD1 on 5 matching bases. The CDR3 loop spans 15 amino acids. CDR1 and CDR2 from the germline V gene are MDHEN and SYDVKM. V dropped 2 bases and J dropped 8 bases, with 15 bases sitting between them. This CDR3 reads CASSLRSQGGEKLFF. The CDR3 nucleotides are TGTGCCAGCAGTTTAAGGTCGCAGGGAGGGGAAAAACTGTTTTTT.

The CDR3 DNA reads TGCGCCAGCAGCCAAGCGAACAGGGGTGATCAGCCCCAGCATTTT. As protein: CASSQANRGDQPQHF. The chain combines TRBV4-1 with TRBJ1-5, with 7 bases that match TRBD1. Looked up from germline, CDR1 is MGHRA and CDR2 is YSYEKL. The ends lost 1 base at V and 5 bases at J; junction bases unmatched: 5. This CDR3 has 15 residues.

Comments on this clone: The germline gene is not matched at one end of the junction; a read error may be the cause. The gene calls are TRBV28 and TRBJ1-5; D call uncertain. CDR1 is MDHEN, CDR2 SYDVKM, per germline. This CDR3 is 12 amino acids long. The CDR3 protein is CASGFSGQPQHF. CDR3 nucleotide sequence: TGTGCCAGCGGTTTCTCGGGGCAGCCCCAGCATTTT.

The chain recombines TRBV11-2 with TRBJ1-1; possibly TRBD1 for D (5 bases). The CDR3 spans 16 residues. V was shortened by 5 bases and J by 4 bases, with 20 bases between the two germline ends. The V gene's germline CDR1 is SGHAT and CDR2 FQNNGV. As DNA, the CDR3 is TGTGCCAGCAGCCGATCTCCGGGAGGGGTGGTCACTGAAGCTTTCTTT. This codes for CASSRSPGGVVTEAFF.

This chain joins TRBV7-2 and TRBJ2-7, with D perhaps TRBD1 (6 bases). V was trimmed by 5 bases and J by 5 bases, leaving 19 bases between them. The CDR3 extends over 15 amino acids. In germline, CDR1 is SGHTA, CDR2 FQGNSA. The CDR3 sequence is CASSRGSGGYDEQYF. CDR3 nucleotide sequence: TGTGCCAGCAGCAGGGGGTCTGGTGGTTACGACGAGCAGTACTTC.

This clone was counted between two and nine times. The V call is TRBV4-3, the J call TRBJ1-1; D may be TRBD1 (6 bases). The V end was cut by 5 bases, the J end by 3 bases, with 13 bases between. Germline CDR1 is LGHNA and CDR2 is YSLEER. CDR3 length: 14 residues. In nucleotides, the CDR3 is TGCGCCAGCAGCACTCGACAGGAGCACACTGAAGCTTTCTTT. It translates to CASSTRQEHTEAFF.

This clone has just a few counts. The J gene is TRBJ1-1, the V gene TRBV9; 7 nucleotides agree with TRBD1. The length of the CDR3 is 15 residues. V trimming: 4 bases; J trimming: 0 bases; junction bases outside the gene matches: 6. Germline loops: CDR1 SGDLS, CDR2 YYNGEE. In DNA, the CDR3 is TGTGCCAGCAGCCCCCGACAGGGATTGAACACTGAAGCTTTCTTT. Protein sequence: CASSPRQGLNTEAFF.

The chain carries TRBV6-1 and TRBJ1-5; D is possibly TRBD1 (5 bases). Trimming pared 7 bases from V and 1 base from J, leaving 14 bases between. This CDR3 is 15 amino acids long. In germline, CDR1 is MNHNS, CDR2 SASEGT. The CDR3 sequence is CASTDGRGSNQPQHF. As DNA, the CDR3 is TGTGCCAGCACCGACGGGCGGGGGAGCAATCAGCCCCAGCATTTT.

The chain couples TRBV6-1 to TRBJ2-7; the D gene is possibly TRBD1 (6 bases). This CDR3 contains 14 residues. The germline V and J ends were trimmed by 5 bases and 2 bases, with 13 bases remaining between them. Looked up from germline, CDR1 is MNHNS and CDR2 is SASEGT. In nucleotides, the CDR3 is TGTGCCAGCAGTCTAGACAGGTCCCCCTACGAGCAGTACTTC. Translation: CASSLDRSPYEQYF.

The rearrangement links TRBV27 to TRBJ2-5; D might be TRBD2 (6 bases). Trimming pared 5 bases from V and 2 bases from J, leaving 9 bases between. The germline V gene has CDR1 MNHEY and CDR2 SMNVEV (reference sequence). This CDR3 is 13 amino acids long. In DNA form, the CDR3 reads TGTGCCAGCAGTATGGGACTGCAAGAGACCCAGTACTTC. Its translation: CASSMGLQETQYF.

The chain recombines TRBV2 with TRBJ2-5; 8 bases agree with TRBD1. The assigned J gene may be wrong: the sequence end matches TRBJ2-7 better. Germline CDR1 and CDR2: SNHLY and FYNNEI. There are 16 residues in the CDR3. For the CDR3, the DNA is TGTGCCAGCAGTGAAGCAAACAGGGGGGTGTACTACGAGCAGTACTTC. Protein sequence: CASSEANRGVYYEQYF.

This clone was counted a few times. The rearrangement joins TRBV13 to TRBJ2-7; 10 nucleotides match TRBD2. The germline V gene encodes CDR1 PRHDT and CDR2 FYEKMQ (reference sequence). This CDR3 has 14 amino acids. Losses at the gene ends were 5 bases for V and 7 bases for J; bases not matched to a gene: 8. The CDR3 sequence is CASSRVAGGKEQYF. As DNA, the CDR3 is TGTGCCAGCAGCCGAGTAGCGGGGGGTAAAGAGCAGTACTTC.

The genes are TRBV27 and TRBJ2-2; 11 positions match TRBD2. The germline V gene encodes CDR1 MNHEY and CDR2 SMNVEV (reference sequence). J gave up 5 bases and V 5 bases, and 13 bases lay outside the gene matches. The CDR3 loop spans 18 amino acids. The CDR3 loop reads CASSQATSGTIGTGELFF. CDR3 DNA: TGTGCCAGCAGTCAGGCGACTAGCGGGACTATAGGAACCGGGGAGCTGTTTTTT.